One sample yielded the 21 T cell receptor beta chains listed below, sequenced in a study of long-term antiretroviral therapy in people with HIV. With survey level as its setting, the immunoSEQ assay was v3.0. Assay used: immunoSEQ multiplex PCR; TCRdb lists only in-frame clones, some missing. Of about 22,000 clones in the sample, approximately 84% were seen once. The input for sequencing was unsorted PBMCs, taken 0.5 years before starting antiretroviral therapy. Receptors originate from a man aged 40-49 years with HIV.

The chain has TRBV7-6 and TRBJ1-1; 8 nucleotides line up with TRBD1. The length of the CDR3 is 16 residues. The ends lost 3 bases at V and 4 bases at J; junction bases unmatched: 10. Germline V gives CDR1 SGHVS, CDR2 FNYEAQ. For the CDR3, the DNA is TGTGCCAGCAGCTTGTACCGGGGACAGGAGGGCACTGAAGCTTTCTTT. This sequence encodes CASSLYRGQEGTEAFF.

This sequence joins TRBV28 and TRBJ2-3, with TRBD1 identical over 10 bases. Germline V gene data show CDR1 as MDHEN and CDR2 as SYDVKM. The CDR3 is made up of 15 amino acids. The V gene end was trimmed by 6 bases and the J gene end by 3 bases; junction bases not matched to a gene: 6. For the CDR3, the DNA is TGTGCCAGCAGCAAACCGGGACAGGGGACAGATACGCAGTATTTT. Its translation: CASSKPGQGTDTQYF.

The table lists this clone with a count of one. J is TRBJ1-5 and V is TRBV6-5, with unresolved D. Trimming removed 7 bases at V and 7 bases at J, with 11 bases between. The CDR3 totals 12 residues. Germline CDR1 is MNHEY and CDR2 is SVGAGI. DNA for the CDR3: TGTGCCAGCAACCAAGGTGGGCAGCCCCAGCATTTT. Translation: CASNQGGQPQHF.

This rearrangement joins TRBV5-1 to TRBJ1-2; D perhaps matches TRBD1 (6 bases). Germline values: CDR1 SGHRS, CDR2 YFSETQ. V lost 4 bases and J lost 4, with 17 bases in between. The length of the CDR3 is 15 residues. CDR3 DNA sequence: TGCGCCAGCAGCGCCGGGGGGGGCTTAATCTATGGCTACACCTTC. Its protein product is CASSAGGGLIYGYTF. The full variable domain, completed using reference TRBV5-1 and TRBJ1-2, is KAGVTQTPRYLIKTRGQQVTLSCSPISGHRSVSWYQQTPGQGLQFLFEYFSETQRNKGNFPGRFSGRQFSNSRSEMNVSTLELGDSALYLCASSAGGGLIYGYTFGSGTRLTVV.

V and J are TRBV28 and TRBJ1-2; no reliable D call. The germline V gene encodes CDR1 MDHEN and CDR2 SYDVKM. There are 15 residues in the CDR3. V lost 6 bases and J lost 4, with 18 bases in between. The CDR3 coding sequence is TGTGCCAGCAGCAACCCGGGCCGGGGTCCCTATGGCTACACCTTC. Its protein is CASSNPGRGPYGYTF.

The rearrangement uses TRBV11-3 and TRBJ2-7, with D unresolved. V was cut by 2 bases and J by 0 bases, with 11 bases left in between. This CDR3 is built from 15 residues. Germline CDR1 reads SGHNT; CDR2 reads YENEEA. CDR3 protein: CASSLQETSSYEQYF. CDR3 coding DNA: TGTGCCAGCAGCTTACAGGAGACAAGCTCCTACGAGCAGTACTTC. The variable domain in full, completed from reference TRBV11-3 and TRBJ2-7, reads EAGVVQSPRYKIIEKKQPVAFWCNPISGHNTLYWYLQNLGQGPELLIRYENEEAVDDSQLPKDRFSAERLKGVDSTLKIQPAELGDSAVYLCASSLQETSSYEQYFGPGTRLTVT.

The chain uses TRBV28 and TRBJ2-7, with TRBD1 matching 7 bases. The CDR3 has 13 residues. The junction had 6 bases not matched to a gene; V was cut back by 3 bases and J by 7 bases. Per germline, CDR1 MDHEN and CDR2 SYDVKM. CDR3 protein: CASSFKQGFEQYF. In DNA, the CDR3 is TGTGCCAGCAGTTTTAAACAGGGGTTTGAGCAGTACTTC.

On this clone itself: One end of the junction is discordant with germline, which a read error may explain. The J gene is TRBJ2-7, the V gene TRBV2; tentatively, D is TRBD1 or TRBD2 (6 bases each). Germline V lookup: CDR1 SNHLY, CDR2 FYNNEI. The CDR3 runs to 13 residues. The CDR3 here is CASSERGGITTEF. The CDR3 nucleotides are TGTGCCAGCAGTGAAAGAGGGGGGATAACGACTGAGTTC.

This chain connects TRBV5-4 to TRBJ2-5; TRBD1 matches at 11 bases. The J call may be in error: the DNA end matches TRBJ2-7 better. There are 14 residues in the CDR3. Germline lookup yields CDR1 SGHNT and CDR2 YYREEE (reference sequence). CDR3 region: CASSNWTGGHEQYF. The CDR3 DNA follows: TGTGCCAGCAGTAACTGGACAGGGGGCCACGAGCAGTACTTC.

For the CDR3, the DNA is TGTGCCACCTTGAACACCGGGGAGCTGTTTTTT. The encoded protein is CATLNTGELFF. The V gene is TRBV7-8, the J gene TRBJ2-2; D not certain. The CDR3 loop spans 11 amino acids. V was pared by 10 bases and J by 1 base, with 4 bases between. Looked up from germline, CDR1 is SGHVS and CDR2 is FQNEAQ.

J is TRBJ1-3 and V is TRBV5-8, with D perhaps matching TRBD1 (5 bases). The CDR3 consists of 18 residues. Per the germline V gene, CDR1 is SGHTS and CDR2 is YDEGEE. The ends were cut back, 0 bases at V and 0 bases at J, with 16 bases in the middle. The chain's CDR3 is CASSLARGTKSSGNTIYF. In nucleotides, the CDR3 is TGTGCCAGCAGCTTGGCAAGGGGAACCAAGAGCTCTGGAAACACCATATATTTT.

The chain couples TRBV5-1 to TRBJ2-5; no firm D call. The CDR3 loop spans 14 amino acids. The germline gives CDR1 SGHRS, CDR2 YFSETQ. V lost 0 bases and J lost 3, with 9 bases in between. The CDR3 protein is CASSLDLGKETQYF. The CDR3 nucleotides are TGCGCCAGCAGCTTGGATTTAGGTAAAGAGACCCAGTACTTC.

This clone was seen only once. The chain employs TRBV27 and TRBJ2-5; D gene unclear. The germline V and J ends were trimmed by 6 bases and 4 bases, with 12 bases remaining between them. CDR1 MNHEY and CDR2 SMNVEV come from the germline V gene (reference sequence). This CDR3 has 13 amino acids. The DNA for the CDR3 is TGTGCCAGCAGGTGGCAAAACGGAGAGACCCAGTACTTC. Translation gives CASRWQNGETQYF.

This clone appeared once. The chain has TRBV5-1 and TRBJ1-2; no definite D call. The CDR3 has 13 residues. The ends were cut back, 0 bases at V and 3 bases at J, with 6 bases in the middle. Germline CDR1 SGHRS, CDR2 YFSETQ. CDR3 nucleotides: TGCGCCAGCAGCTTGGCCCCAGACTATGGCTACACCTTC. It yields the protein CASSLAPDYGYTF.

The CDR3 region has the DNA TGTGCCAGCAGTCAACCCAAACAGGGGGTGGGGTACATTCAGTACTTC. This codes for CASSQPKQGVGYIQYF. The rearrangement joins TRBV28 to TRBJ2-4, with 8 bases that match TRBD1. Germline V gene data show CDR1 as MDHEN and CDR2 as SYDVKM. Germline trimming cut 5 bases from V and 8 bases from J; bases unmatched to any gene: 14. The CDR3 spans 16 residues. Supplemented by reference TRBV28 and TRBJ2-4, the full variable domain reads DVKVTQSSRYLVKRTGEKVFLECVQDMDHENMFWYRQDPGLGLRLIYFSYDVKMKEKGDIPEGYSVSREKKERFSLILESASTNQTSMYLCASSQPKQGVGYIQYFGAGTRLSVL.

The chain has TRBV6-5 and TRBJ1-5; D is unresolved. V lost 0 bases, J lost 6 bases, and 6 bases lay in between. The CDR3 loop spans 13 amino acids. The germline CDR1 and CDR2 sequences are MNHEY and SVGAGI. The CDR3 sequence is CASSYSKAQPQHF. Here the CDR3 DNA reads TGTGCCAGCAGTTACTCGAAAGCTCAGCCCCAGCATTTT.

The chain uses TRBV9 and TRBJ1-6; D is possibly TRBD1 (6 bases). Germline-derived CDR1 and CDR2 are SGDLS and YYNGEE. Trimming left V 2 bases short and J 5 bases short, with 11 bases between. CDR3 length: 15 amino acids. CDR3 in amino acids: CASSVGQTDNSPLHF. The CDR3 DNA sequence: TGTGCCAGCAGCGTTGGACAGACGGATAATTCACCCCTCCACTTT.

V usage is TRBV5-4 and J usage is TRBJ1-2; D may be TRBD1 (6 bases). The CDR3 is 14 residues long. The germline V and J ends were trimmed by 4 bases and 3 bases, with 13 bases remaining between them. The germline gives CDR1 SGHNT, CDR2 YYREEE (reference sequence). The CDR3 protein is CASSRTGQDYGYTF. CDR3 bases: TGTGCCAGCAGCCGTACAGGGCAGGACTATGGCTACACCTTC.

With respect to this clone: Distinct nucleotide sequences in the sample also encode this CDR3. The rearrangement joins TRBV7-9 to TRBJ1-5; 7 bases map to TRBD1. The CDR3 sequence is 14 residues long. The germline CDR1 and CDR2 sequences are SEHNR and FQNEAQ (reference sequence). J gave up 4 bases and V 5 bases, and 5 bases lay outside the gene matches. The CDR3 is CASSRTGGNQPQHF. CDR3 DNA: TGTGCCAGCAGCCGGACAGGCGGGAATCAGCCCCAGCATTTT.

The CDR3 DNA reads as TGCGCCAGCAGCTTGGAGGGGACAGTCTACTCTGGAAACACCATATATTTT. It codes for CASSLEGTVYSGNTIYF. The chain combines TRBV5-1 with TRBJ1-3; 7 nucleotides align to TRBD1. This CDR3 region has 17 residues. The trim removed 0 bases at V and 0 bases at J, leaving 6 bases unmatched. CDR1 SGHRS and CDR2 YFSETQ come from the germline V gene.

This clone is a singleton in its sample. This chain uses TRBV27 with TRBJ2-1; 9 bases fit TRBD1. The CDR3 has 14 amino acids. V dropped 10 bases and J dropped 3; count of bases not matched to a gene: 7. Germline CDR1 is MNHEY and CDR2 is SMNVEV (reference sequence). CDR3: CAIVHRGHYNEQFF. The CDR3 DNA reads TGTGCCATAGTTCACAGGGGGCACTACAATGAGCAGTTCTTC.